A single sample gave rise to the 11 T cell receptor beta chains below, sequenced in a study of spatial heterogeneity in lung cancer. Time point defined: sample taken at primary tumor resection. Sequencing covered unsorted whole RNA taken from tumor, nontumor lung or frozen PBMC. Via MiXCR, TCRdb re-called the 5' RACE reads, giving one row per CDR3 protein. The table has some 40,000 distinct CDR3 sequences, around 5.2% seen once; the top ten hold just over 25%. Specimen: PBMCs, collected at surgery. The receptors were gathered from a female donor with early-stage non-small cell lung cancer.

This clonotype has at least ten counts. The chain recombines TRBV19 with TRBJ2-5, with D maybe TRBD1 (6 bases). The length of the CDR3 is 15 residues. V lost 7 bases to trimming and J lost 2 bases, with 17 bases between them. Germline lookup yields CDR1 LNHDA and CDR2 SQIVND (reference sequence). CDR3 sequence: CASTPTGSIQETQYF. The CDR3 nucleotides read TGTGCCAGTACCCCGACAGGATCGATTCAAGAGACCCAGTACTTC.

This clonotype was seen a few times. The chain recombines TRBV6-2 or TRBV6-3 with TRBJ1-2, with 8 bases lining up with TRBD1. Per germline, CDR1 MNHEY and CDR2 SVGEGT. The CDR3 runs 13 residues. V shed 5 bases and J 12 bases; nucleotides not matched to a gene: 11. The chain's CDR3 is CASSREGTGAHTF. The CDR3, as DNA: TGTGCCAGCAGTCGCGAGGGGACAGGAGCCCACACCTTC.

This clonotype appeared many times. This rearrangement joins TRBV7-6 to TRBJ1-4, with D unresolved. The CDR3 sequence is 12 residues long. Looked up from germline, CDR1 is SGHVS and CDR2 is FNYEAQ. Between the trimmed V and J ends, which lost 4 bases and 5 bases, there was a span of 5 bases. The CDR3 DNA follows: TGTGCCAGCAGCTCGGGAAATGAAAAACTGTTTTTT. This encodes CASSSGNEKLFF.

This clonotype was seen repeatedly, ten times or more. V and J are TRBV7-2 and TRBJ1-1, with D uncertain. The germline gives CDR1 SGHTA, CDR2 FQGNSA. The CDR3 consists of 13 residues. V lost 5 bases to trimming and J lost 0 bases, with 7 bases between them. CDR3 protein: CASSANLNTEAFF. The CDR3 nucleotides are TGTGCCAGCAGCGCTAACCTGAACACTGAAGCTTTCTTT.

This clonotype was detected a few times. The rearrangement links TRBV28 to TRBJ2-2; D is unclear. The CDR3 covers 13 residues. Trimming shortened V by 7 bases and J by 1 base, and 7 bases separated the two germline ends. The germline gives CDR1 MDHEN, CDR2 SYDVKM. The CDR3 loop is CASTYLNTGELFF. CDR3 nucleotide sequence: TGTGCCAGCACTTACCTGAACACCGGGGAGCTGTTTTTT.

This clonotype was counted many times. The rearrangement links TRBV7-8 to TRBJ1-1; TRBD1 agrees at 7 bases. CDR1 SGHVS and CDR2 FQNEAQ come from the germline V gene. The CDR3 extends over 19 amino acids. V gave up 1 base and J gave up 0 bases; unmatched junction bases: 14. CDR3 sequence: CASSLGNPDRVNLNTEAFF. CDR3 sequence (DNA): TGTGCCAGCAGCTTAGGTAACCCCGACAGGGTAAATTTGAACACTGAAGCTTTCTTT.

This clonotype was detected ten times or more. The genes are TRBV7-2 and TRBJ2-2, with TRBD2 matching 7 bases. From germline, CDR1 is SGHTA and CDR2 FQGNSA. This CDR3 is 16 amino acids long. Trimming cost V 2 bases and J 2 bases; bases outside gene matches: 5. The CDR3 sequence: CASSLMRLANTGELFF. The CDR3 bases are TGTGCCAGCAGCTTAATGAGACTAGCAAACACCGGGGAGCTGTTTTTT.

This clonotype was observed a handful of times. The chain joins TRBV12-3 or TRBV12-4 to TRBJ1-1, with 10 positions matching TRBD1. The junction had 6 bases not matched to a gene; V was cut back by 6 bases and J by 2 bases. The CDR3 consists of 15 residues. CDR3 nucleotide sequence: TGTGCCAGCAGGGCCGGGACAGGGGATAACACTGAAGCTTTCTTT. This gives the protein CASRAGTGDNTEAFF.

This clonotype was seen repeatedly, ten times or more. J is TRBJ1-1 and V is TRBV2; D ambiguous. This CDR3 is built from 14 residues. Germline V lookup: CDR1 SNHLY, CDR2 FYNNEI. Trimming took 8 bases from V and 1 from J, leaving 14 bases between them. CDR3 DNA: TGTGCCAGCGGGAACACCCTGGGGAACACTGAAGCTTTCTTT. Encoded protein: CASGNTLGNTEAFF.

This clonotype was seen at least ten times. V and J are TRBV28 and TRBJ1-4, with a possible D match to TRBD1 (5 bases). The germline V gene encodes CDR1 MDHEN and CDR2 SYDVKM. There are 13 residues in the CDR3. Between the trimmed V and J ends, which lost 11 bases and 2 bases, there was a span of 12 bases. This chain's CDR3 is CAYYRFTNEKLFF. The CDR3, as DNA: TGTGCCTATTACAGGTTTACTAATGAAAAACTGTTTTTT.

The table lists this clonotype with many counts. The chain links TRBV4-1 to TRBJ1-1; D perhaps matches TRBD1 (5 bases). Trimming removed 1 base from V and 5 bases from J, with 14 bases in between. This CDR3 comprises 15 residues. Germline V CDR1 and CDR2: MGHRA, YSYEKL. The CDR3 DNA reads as TGCGCCAGCAGCCAAGTCCAGGGAGGGATGACTGAAGCTTTCTTT. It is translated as CASSQVQGGMTEAFF.